This T cell receptor (beta chain) is drawn from a study of T cells in Graves' hyperthyroidism and ophthalmopathy. Looking at the study overall: Peripheral blood was taken when the disease was first diagnosed, before any treatment began.

Any patient presenting with uncontrolled infection, other autoimmune disease, pregnancy or lactation was left out. Points from the study as a whole: A model of 13 V-J features distinguished ophthalmopathy from stable hyperthyroidism.

TCR beta CDR3 sequences were amplified from RNA transcripts. With the HTBI primer set, the TCR CDR3 went through a first round of RT-PCR. TCRdb independently ran MiXCR on the multiplex PCR reads; one entry per CDR3 protein. The sample carries 640,000 or so distinct CDR3 sequences, about 14% recorded once. Comment on this clonotype: Its cognate antigen is unknown. Possible read error: a much larger clone is one base away.

Sequencing used blood. This sequence originates from a woman between 35 and 50 years old with Graves' ophthalmopathy.

As DNA, the CDR3 is TGCGCCAGCAGCCGGGCTAGCGGGGAAAACGAGCAGTACTTC. Its protein is CASSRASGENEQYF. The gene calls are TRBV5-1 and TRBJ2-7, with 9 bases lining up with TRBD2. Per germline, CDR1 SGHRS and CDR2 YFSETQ. Losses at the gene ends were 4 bases for V and 5 bases for J; bases not matched to a gene: 7. CDR3 length equals 14 residues. Full variable domain (outside the CDR3, taken from reference TRBV5-1 and TRBJ2-7): KAGVTQTPRYLIKTRGQQVTLSCSPISGHRSVSWYQQTPGQGLQFLFEYFSETQRNKGNFPGRFSGRQFSNSRSEMNVSTLELGDSALYLCASSRASGENEQYFGPGTRLTVT.